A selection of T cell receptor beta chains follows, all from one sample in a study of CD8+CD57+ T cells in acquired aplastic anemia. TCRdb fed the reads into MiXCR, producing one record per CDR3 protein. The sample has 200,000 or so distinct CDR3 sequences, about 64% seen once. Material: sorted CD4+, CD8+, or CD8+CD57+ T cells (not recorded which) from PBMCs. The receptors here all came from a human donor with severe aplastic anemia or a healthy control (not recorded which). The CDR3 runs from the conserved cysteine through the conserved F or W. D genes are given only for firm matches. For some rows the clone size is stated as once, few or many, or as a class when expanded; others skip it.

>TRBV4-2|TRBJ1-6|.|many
TGTGCCAGCAGCCAAGTGGCGGGGGATAATTCACCCCTCCACTTT
CASSQVAGDNSPLHF
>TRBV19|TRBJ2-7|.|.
TGTGCCAGTAGTCCCGGGGGAAACTACGAGCAGTACTTC
CASSPGGNYEQYF
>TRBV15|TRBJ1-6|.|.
TGTGCCACCAGCAGAGATCGCGGGTCGATAAATTCACCCCTCCACTTT
CATSRDRGSINSPLHF
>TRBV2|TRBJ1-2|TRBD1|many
TGTGCCAGCAAGACCGGGACAGTGGGTTGGGGCTACACCTTC
CASKTGTVGWGYTF
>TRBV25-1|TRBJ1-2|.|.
TGTGCCAGCAGTGAAGGAGTTTTTCCGGGCGGCTACACCTTC
CASSEGVFPGGYTF
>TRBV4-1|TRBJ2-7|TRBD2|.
TGCGCCAGCAGCCACGGGGGGGTCTACGAGCAGTACTTC
CASSHGGVYEQYF
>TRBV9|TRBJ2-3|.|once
TGTGCCAGCAGCGTGGGACCCGCTTCAGATACGCAGTATTTT
CASSVGPASDTQYF
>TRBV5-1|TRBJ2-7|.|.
TGCGCCAGCAGCGAAGGACCTTGGGCGGGCCCTAGCTCCTACGAGCAGTACTTC
CASSEGPWAGPSSYEQYF
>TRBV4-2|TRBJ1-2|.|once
TGTGCCAGCAGCCAAGAGCTTAGGAGCACCCTAACCGGCTACACCTTC
CASSQELRSTLTGYTF
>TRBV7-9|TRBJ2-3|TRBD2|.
TGTGCCAGCAGCTCTGGACTAGCGGGAGGGGATACGCAGTATTTT
CASSSGLAGGDTQYF
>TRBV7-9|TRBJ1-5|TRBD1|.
TGTGCCAGCAGCTTAGATGGACAGGGGATAATTTACGATCAGCCCCAGCATTTT
CASSLDGQGIIYDQPQHF
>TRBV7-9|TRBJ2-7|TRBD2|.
TGTGCCAGCAGCTTAGCTCCTAGCGGCACCTACGAGCAGTACTTC
CASSLAPSGTYEQYF
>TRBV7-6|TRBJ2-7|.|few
TGTGCCAGCAGCCGGGACCCAGGCATGGAGCAGTACTTC
CASSRDPGMEQYF
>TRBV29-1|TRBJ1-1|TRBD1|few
TGCAGCGTCTCGACAGGGATTAACACTGAAGCTTTCTTT
CSVSTGINTEAFF
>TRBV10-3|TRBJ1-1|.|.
TGTGCCATCACCACCCAGGGAGGCACTGAAGCTTTCTTT
CAITTQGGTEAFF
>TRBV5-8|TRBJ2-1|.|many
TGTGCCAGCAGCTTGGACTCAAACACTTTGTACAATGAGCAGTTCTTC
CASSLDSNTLYNEQFF
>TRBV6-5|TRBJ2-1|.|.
TGTGCCAGCAGTTACTGGGGGGGCACCGATAATGAGCAGTTCTTC
CASSYWGGTDNEQFF
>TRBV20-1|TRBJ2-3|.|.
TGCAGTGCCCCGTTTCAGGGGGAGGCAGATACGCAGTATTTT
CSAPFQGEADTQYF
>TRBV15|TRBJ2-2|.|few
TGTGCCACCAGCATCCCCGGGGAGCTGTTTTTT
CATSIPGELFF
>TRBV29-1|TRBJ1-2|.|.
TGCAGCGTTAGAGCCGCCGAGACCTCATATGGCTACACCTTC
CSVRAAETSYGYTF
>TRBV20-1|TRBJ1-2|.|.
TGCAGTGCTAGCAGGGACTATGGCTACACCTTC
CSASRDYGYTF
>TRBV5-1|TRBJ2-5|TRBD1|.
TGCGCCAGCCATCAGGGACAGGGGCGGGAGACCCAGTACTTC
CASHQGQGRETQYF
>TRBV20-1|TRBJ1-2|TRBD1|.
TGCAGTGCGACCAACCCGGGACAGGGGTCTGGCTACACCTTC
CSATNPGQGSGYTF
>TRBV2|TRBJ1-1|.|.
TGTGCCAGCTCACAAATGGGGCAACCGAACACTGAAGCTTTCTTT
CASSQMGQPNTEAFF
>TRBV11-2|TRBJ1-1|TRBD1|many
TGTGCCAGCAGCTTAGGACAGGGGGTCACTGAAGCTTTCTTT
CASSLGQGVTEAFF
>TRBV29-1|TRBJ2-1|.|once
TGCAGCGTAGGCCAAACAGTCATACATGAGCAGTTCTTC
CSVGQTVIHEQFF
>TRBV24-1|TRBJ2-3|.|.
TGTGCCACCAGTGATTTGATGGGGGACCCAGATACGCAGTATTTT
CATSDLMGDPDTQYF
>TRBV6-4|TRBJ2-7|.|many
TGTGCCAGCAGTGAGCCAAGTTACGAGCAGTACTTC
CASSEPSYEQYF
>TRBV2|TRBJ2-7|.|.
TGTGCCAGCAGTCCCCGGGTGGGTAACGAGCAGTACTTC
CASSPRVGNEQYF
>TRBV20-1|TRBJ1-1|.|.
TGCAGTGCTAGAACGAGGGACACTGAAGCTTTCTTT
CSARTRDTEAFF
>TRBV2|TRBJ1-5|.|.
TGTGCCAGCAGTCTTAGCGGGACTCAGGGAAATCAGCCCCAGCATTTT
CASSLSGTQGNQPQHF
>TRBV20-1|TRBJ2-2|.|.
TGCGCACGACAGGAATTGAACACCGGGGAGCTGTTTTTT
CARQELNTGELFF
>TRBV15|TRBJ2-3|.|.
TGTGCCACCAGCTCGAGGGGTTCAGGAATGGGGCAGTATTTT
CATSSRGSGMGQYF
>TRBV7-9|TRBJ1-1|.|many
TGTGCCAGCAGCTTTACCCCAGGTGGGAACACTGAAGCTTTCTTT
CASSFTPGGNTEAFF
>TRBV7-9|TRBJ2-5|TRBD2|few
TGTGCCAGCCTGGGACTAGCGGGGGAGACCCAGTACTTC
CASLGLAGETQYF
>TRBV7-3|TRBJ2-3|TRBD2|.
TGTGCCAGCAGCTTAATCGGGAGGTCAGATACGCAGTATTTT
CASSLIGRSDTQYF
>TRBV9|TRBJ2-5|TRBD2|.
TGTGCCAGCAGCGTAGGCGGGGGGGCCGTAGAGACCCAGTACTTC
CASSVGGGAVETQYF
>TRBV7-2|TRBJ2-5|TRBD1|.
TGTGCCAGCAGCTTGGAGGACAGGGGGGAGACCCAGTACTTC
CASSLEDRGETQYF
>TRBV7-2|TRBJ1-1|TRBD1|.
TGTGCCAGCAGCCCAGCCGGGACAGTTATGAACACTGAAGCTTTCTTT
CASSPAGTVMNTEAFF
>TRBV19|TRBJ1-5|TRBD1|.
TGTGCCAGTAGTATAGGACTGGGACAGGGGGGGAATCAGCCCCAGCATTTT
CASSIGLGQGGNQPQHF
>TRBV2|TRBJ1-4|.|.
TGTGCCAGCAGGTGGGACGGGCAAGGAGGTGAAAAACTGTTTTTT
CASRWDGQGGEKLFF
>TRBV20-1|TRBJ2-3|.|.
TGCAGTGCCCGACCCGGCCAGGCGGCAGATACGCAGTATTTT
CSARPGQAADTQYF
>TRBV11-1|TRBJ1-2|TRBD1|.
TGTGCCAGCAGTTTGACAGGGGCGTCGCGTGGCTACACCTTC
CASSLTGASRGYTF
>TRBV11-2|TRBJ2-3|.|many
TGTGCCAGCAGCTCCCTCACAGATACGCAGTATTTT
CASSSLTDTQYF
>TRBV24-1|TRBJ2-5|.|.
TGTGCCACCAGTGGGCCGAGTCGAGAGACCCAGTACTTC
CATSGPSRETQYF
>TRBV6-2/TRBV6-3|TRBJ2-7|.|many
TGTGCCAGCAGTTGGGACCCGCCCAACGAGCAGTACTTC
CASSWDPPNEQYF
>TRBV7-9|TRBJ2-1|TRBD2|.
TGTGCCAGCAGTTCAAATCTAGCGGGCACCAATGAGCAGTTCTTC
CASSSNLAGTNEQFF
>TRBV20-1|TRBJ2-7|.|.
TGCAGTGCTAACATTGGACACGGGAGTTACTACGAGCAGTACTTC
CSANIGHGSYYEQYF
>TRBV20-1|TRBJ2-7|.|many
TGCAGTGCTAGACCGACGGTAACCTACGAGCAGTACTTC
CSARPTVTYEQYF
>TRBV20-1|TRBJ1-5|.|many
TGCAGTGCTAGAGATGGAGGGGGAGTTGGTCAGCCCCAGCATTTT
CSARDGGGVGQPQHF
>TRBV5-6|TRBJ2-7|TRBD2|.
TGTGCCAGCAGCTTATACCGGGAGGCCCCCTACGAGCAGTACTTC
CASSLYREAPYEQYF
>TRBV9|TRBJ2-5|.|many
TGTGCCAGCAGCGGATCAGGGGTTTCAGGAGAGACCCAGTACTTC
CASSGSGVSGETQYF
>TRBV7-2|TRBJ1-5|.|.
TGTGCCAGCAGCCCAGGAAGAAATCAGCCCCAGCATTTT
CASSPGRNQPQHF